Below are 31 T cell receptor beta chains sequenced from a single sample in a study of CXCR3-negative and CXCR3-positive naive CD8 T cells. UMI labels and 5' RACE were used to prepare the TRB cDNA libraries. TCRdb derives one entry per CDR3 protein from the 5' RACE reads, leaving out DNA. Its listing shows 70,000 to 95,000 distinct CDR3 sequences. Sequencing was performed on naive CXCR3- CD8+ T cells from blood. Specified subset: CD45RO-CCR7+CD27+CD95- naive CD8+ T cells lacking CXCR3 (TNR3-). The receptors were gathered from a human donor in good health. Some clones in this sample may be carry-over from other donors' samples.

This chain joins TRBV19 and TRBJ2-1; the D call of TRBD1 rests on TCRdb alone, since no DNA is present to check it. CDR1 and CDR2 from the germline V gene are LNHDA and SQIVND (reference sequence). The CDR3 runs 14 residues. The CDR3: CASRNRGAYNEQFF.

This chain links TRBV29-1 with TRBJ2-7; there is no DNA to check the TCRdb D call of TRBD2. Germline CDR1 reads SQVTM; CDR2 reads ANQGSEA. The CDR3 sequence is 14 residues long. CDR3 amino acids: CSVEETSGNYEQYF.

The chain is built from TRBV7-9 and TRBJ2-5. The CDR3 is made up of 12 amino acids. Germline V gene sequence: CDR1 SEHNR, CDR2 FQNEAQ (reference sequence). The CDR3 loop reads CASSFDRETQYF.

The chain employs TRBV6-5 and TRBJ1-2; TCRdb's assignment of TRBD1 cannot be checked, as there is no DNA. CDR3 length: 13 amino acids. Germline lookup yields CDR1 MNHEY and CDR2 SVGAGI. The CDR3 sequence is CASSYAGQYGYTF.

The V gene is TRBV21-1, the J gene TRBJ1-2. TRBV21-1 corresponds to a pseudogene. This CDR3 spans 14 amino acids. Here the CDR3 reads CASSKVVTEYGYTF.

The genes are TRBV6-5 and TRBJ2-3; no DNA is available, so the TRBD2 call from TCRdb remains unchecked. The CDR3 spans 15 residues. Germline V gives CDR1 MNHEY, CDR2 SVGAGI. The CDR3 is CASSYEQRSHDTQYF.

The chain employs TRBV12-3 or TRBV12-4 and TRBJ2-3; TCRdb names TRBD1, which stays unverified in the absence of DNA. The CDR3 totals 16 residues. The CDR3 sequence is CASAPPGTGPTDTQYF.

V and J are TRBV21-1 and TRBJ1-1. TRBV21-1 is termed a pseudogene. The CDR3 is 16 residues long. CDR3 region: CASSLREQGQNTEAFF.

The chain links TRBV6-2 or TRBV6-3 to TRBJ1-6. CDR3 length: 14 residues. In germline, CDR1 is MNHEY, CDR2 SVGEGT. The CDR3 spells CASSYSDAASPLHF.

The CDR3 is CASSSKGSYEQYF. The chain carries TRBV7-9 and TRBJ2-7. The germline gives CDR1 SEHNR, CDR2 FQNEAQ (reference sequence). This CDR3 region has 13 residues.

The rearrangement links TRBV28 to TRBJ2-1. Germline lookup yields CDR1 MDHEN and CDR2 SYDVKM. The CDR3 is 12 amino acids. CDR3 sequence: CASFRSVDEQFF.

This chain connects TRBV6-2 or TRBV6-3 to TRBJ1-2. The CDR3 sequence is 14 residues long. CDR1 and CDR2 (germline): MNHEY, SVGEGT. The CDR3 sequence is CASDQDGITGGYTF.

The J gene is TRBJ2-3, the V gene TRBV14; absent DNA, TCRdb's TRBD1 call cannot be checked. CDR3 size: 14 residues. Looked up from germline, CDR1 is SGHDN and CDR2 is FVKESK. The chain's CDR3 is CASSQGTRRDTQYF.

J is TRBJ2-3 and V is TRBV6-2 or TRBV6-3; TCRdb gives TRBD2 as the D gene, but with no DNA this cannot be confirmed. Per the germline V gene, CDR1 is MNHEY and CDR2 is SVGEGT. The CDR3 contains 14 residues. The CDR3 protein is CASSFLAATDTQYF.

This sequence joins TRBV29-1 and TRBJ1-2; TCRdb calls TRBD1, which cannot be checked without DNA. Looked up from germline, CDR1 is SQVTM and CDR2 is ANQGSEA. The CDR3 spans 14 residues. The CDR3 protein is CSVEDRGPPYGYTF.

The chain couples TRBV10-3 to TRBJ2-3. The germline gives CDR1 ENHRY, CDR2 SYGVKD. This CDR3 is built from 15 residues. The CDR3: CAISESLEPTDTQYF.

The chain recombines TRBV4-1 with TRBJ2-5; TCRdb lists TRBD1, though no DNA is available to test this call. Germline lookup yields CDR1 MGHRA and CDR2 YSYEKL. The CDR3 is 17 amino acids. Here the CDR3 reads CASSQDKGGTLGETQYF.

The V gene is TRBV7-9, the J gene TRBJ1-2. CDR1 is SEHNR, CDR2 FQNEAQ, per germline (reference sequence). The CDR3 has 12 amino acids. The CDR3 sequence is CASSLAMYGYTF.

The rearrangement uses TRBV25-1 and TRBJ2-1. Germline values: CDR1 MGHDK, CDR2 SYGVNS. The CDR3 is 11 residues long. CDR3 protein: CASSGGHEQFF.

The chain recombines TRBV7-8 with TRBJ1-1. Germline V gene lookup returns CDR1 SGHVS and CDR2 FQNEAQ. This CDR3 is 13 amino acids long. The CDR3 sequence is CASSLPGPGEAFF.

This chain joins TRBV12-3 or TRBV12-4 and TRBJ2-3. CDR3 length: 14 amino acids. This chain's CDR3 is CASKVLAGADTQYF.

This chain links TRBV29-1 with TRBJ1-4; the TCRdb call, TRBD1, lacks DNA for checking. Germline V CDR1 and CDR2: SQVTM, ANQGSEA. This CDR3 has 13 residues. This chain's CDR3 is CSVEPRENEKLFF.

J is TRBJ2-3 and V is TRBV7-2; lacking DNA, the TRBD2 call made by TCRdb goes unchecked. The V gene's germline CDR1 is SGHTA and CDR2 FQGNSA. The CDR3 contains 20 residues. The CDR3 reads CASRGYSAGTRSTRTDTQYF.

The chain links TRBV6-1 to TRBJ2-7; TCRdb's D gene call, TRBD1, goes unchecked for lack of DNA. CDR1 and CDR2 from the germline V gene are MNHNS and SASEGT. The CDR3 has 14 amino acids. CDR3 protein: CASSDTGGSYEQYF.

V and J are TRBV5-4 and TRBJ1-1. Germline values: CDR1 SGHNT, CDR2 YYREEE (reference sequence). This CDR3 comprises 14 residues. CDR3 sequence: CASSLDRLGTEAFF.

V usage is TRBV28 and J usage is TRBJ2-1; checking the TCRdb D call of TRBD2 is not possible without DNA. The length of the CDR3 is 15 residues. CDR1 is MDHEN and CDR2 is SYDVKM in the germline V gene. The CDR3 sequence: CASSFLRGGPEEQFF.

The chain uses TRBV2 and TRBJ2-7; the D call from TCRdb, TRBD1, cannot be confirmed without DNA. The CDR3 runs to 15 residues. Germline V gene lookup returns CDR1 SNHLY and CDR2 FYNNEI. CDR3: CASSEGAAVSYEQYF.

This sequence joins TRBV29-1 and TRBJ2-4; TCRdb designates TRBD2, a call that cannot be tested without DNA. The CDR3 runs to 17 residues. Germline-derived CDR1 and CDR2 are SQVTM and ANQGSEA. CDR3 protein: CSARGEMTSGAKNIQYF. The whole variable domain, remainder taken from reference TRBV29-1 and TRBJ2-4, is SAVISQKPSRDICQRGTSLTIQCQVDSQVTMMFWYRQQPGQSLTLIATANQGSEATYESGFVIDKFPISRPNLTFSTLTVSNMSPEDSSIYLCSARGEMTSGAKNIQYFGAGTRLSVL.

The CDR3: CASMSGGIRPQHF. The chain joins TRBV19 to TRBJ1-5; the TCRdb call, TRBD1, lacks DNA for checking. The CDR3 has 13 residues. Germline loops: CDR1 LNHDA, CDR2 SQIVND (reference sequence).

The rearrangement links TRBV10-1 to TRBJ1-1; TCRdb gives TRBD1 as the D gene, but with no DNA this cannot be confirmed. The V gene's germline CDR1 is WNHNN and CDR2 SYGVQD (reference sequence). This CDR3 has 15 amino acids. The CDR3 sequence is CASSEGTGDNTEAFF.

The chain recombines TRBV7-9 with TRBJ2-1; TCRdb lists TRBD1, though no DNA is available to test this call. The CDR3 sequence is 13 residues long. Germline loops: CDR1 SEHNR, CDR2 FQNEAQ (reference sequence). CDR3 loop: CASSPGADNEQFF. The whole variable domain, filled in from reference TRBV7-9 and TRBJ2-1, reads DTGVSQNPRHKITKRGQNVTFRCDPISEHNRLYWYRQTLGQGPEFLTYFQNEAQLEKSRLLSDRFSAERPKGSFSTLEIQRTEQGDSAMYLCASSPGADNEQFFGPGTRLTVL.